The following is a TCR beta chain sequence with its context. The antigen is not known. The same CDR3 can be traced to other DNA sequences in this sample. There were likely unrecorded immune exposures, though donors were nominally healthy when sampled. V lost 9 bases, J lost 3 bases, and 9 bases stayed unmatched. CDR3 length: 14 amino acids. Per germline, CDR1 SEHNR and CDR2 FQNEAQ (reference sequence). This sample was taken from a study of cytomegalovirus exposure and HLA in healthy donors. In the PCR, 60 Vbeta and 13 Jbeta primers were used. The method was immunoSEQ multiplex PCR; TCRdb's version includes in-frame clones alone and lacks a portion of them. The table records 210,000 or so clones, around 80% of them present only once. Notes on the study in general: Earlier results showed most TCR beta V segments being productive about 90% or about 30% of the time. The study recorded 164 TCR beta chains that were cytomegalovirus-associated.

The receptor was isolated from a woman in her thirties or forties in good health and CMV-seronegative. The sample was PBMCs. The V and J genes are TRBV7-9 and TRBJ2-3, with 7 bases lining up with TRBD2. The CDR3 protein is CASSLGLGTDTQYF. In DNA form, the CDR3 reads TGTGCCAGTAGCCTCGGACTAGGGACAGATACGCAGTATTTT.